One sample yielded the 9 T cell receptor beta chains listed below, sequenced in a study of blood T cell repertoires in COVID-19. Profiling relied on immunoSEQ multiplex PCR, and the TCRdb table lists in-frame clones only, not all of them. This table has 140,000 to 150,000 clones, around 83% appearing once. Sequences were obtained from PBMCs or T cells enriched from blood (not recorded which). These receptors were obtained from a woman aged 45-60 years who had been exposed to COVID-19.

V and J are TRBV5-1 and TRBJ2-3, with 12 bases identical to TRBD1. The CDR3 totals 15 residues. J was trimmed by 5 bases and V by 4 bases; bases with no gene match: 5. Looked up from germline, CDR1 is SGHRS and CDR2 is YFSETQ. The CDR3 DNA sequence: TGCGCCAGCAGCGGCGGGACAGGGGGCGGAGATACGCAGTATTTT. Amino acid sequence: CASSGGTGGGDTQYF.

This chain joins TRBV10-3 and TRBJ2-7; 7 bases match TRBD1. CDR1 is ENHRY and CDR2 is SYGVKD in the germline V gene. This CDR3 comprises 13 residues. V dropped 4 bases and J dropped 4; count of bases not matched to a gene: 4. This CDR3 reads CAISGGQIYEQYF. In DNA, the CDR3 is TGTGCCATCAGTGGGGGACAGATTTACGAGCAGTACTTC.

CDR3 sequence: CASTATGRNQPQHF. Written as DNA, the CDR3 is TGTGCCAGTACCGCGACAGGAAGAAATCAGCCCCAGCATTTT. The V gene is TRBV19, the J gene TRBJ1-5; D may be TRBD1 (6 bases). Germline V gives CDR1 LNHDA, CDR2 SQIVND (reference sequence). The CDR3 spans 14 residues. V gave up 7 bases and J gave up 4 bases, with 14 bases separating them. The entire variable domain, with the rest obtained from reference TRBV19 and TRBJ1-5, is as follows: DGGITQSPKYLFRKEGQNVTLSCEQNLNHDAMYWYRQDPGQGLRLIYYSQIVNDFQKGDIAEGYSVSREKKESFPLTVTSAQKNPTAFYLCASTATGRNQPQHFGDGTRLSIL.

This chain uses TRBV25-1 with TRBJ2-7; D perhaps matches TRBD2 (5 bases). Trimming left V 8 bases short and J 3 bases short, with 8 bases between. Germline V CDR1 and CDR2: MGHDK, SYGVNS. The CDR3 has 11 residues. The CDR3 is CASGTSYEQYF. The CDR3 coding sequence is TGTGCCAGCGGTACTAGCTACGAGCAGTACTTC.

The gene calls are TRBV19 and TRBJ1-1; possibly TRBD1 for D (6 bases). V dropped 5 bases and J dropped 0 bases, with 13 bases sitting between them. Germline V gene lookup returns CDR1 LNHDA and CDR2 SQIVND (reference sequence). This CDR3 region has 15 residues. CDR3 bases: TGTGCCAGTAGTTCCCCGGGGGGCATGAACACTGAAGCTTTCTTT. It encodes CASSSPGGMNTEAFF.

The rearrangement links TRBV11-2 to TRBJ2-7, with D maybe TRBD2 (6 bases). This CDR3 has 14 residues. V dropped 6 bases and J dropped 0 bases, with 12 bases sitting between them. Germline V gene sequence: CDR1 SGHAT, CDR2 FQNNGV. The CDR3 nucleotides are TGTGCCAGCAGGCGCGGCGGGGTCTCCTACGAGCAGTACTTC. This codes for CASRRGGVSYEQYF. The whole variable domain, filled in from reference TRBV11-2 and TRBJ2-7, reads EAGVAQSPRYKIIEKRQSVAFWCNPISGHATLYWYQQILGQGPKLLIQFQNNGVVDDSQLPKDRFSAERLKGVDSTLKIQPAKLEDSAVYLCASRRGGVSYEQYFGPGTRLTVT.

This chain links TRBV9 with TRBJ1-2; D is perhaps TRBD1 (6 bases). Trimming shortened V by 3 bases and J by 0 bases, and 9 bases separated the two germline ends. The CDR3 runs 14 residues. The V gene's germline CDR1 is SGDLS and CDR2 YYNGEE. The CDR3 DNA follows: TGTGCCAGCAGCGAGTCAGGGGCTAACTATGGCTACACCTTC. The encoded protein is CASSESGANYGYTF.

The chain employs TRBV18 and TRBJ1-4; 11 nucleotides align to TRBD1. Germline lookup yields CDR1 KGHSH and CDR2 LQKENI. The CDR3 sequence is 15 residues long. V shed 3 bases, J shed 7 bases, and the junction held 4 bases outside the gene matches. The CDR3 DNA reads TGTGCCAGCTCACCGCGGACAGGGGGCGTTGAAAAACTGTTTTTT. Protein: CASSPRTGGVEKLFF. Variable domain in full (rest from reference TRBV18 and TRBJ1-4): NAGVMQNPRHLVRRRGQEARLRCSPMKGHSHVYWYRQLPEEGLKFMVYLQKENIIDESGMPKERFSAEFPKEGPSILRIQQVVRGDSAAYFCASSPRTGGVEKLFFGSGTQLSVL.

The V and J genes are TRBV5-1 and TRBJ1-5; 7 bases are shared with TRBD1. CDR1 is SGHRS and CDR2 is YFSETQ in the germline V gene. The ends lost 4 bases at V and 3 bases at J; junction bases unmatched: 7. The CDR3 loop spans 15 amino acids. CDR3 region: CASSPGQVLNQPQHF. The CDR3 DNA reads as TGCGCCAGCAGCCCCGGACAGGTGCTCAATCAGCCCCAGCATTTT.